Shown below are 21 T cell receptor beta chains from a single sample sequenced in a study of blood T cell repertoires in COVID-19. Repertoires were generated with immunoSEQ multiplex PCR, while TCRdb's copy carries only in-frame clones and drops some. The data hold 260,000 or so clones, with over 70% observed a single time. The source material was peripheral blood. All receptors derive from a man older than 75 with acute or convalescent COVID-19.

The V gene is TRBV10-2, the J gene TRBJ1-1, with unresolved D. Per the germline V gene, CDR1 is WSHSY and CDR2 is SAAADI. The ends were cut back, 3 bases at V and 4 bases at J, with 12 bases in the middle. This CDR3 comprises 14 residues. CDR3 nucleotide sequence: TGCGCCAGCAGTGAAGGACGGAGGAGCACTGAAGCTTTCTTT. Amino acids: CASSEGRRSTEAFF.

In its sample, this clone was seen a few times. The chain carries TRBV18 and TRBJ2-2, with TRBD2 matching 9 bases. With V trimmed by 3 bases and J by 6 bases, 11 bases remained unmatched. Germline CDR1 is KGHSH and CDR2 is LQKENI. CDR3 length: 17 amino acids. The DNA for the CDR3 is TGTGCCAGCTCACCTCGGGCGACTAGCGGATCACCCGGGGAGCTGTTTTTT. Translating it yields CASSPRATSGSPGELFF.

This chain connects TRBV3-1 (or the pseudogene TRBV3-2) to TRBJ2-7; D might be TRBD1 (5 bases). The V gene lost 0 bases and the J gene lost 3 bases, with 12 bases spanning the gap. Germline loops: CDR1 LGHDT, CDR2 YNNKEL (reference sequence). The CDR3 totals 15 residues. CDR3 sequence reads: CASSQDRRQGYEQYF. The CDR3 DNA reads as TGTGCCAGCAGCCAAGACAGGCGCCAGGGCTACGAGCAGTACTTC.

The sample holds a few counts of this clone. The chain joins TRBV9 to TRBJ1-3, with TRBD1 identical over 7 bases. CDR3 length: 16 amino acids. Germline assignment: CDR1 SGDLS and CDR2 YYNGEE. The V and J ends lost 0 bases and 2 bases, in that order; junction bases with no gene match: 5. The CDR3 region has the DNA TGTGCCAGCAGCGTAGTTGGTACAGGGGCTGGAAACACCATATATTTT. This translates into CASSVVGTGAGNTIYF. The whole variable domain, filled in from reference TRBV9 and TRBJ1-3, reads DSGVTQTPKHLITATGQRVTLRCSPRSGDLSVYWYQQSLDQGLQFLIQYYNGEERAKGNILERFSAQQFPDLHSELNLSSLELGDSALYFCASSVVGTGAGNTIYFGEGSWLTVV.

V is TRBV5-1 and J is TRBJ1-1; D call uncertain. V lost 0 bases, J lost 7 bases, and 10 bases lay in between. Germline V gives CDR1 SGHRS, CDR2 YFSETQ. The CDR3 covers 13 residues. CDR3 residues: CASSLAIGSEAFF. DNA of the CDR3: TGCGCCAGCAGCTTGGCGATTGGGAGTGAAGCTTTCTTT.

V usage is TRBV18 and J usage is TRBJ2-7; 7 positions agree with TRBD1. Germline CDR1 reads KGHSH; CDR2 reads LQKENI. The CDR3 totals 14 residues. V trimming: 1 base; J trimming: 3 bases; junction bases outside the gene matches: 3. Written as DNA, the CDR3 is TGTGCCAGCTCACCACGACAGGGTTTCTACGAGCAGTACTTC. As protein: CASSPRQGFYEQYF. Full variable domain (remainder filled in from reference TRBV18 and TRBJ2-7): NAGVMQNPRHLVRRRGQEARLRCSPMKGHSHVYWYRQLPEEGLKFMVYLQKENIIDESGMPKERFSAEFPKEGPSILRIQQVVRGDSAAYFCASSPRQGFYEQYFGPGTRLTVT.

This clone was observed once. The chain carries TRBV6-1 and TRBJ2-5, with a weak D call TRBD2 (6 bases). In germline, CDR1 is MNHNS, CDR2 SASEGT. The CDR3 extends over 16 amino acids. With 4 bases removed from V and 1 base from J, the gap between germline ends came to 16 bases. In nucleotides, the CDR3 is TGTGCCAGCAGTGTTGAGGGACTTAAAATCCAAGAGACCCAGTACTTC. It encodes CASSVEGLKIQETQYF.

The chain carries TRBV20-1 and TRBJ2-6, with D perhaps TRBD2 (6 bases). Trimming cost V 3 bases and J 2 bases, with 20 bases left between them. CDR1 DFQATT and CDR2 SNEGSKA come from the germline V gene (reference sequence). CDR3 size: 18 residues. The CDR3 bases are TGCAGTGCTAGTGCCCGAATCGGGGGATTGCCTGGGGCCAACGTCCTGACTTTC. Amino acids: CSASARIGGLPGANVLTF.

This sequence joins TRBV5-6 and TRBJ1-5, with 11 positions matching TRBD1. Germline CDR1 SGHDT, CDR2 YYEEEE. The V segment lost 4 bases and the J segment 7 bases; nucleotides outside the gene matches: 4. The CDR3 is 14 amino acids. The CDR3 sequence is CASSQGQGAQPQHF. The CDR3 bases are TGTGCCAGCAGCCAAGGACAGGGGGCCCAGCCCCAGCATTTT.

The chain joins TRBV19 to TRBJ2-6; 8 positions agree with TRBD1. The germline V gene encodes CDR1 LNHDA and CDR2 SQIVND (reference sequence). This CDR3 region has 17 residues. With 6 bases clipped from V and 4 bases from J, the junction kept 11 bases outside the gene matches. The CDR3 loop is CASRGGQGWSGANVLTF. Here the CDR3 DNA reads TGTGCCAGTAGAGGTGGACAGGGATGGTCGGGGGCCAACGTCCTGACTTTC.

The CDR3: CASSLLAEGQFF. CDR3 nucleotide sequence: TGTGCCAGCAGCCTCCTGGCGGAGGGGCAGTTCTTC. V and J are TRBV3-1 (or the pseudogene TRBV3-2) and TRBJ2-1; perhaps TRBD2 as D (6 bases). Germline values: CDR1 LGHDT, CDR2 YNNKEL (reference sequence). CDR3 length: 12 residues. V gave up 4 bases and J gave up 12 bases, with 13 bases separating them.

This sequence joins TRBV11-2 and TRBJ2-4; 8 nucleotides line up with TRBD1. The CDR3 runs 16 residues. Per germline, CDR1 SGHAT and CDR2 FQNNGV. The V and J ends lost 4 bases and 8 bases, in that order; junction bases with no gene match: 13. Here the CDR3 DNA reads TGTGCCAGCAGCTACGGGACAGGTTCGATAGGGGACATTCAGTACTTC. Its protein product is CASSYGTGSIGDIQYF.

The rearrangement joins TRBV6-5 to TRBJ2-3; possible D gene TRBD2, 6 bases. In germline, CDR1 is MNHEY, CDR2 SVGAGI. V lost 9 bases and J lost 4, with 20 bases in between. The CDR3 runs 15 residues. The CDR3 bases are TGTGCCAGTCACCGGTCCGGGAGTACGTCAGATACGCAGTATTTT. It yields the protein CASHRSGSTSDTQYF.

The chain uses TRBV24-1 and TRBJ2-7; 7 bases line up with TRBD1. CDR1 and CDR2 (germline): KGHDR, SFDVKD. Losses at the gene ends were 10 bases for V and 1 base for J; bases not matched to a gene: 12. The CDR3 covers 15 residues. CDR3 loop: CATKIDREPSYEQYF. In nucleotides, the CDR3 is TGTGCCACAAAGATAGACAGGGAACCATCCTACGAGCAGTACTTC.

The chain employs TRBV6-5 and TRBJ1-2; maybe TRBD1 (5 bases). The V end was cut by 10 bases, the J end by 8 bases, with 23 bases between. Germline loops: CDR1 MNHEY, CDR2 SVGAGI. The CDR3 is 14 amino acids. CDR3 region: CAIHPRGGSGGYTF. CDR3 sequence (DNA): TGTGCCATCCACCCCCGGGGGGGGAGCGGCGGCTACACCTTC.

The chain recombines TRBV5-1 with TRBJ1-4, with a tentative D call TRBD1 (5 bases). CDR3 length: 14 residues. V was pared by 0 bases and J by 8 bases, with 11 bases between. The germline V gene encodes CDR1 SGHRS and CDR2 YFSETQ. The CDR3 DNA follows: TGCGCCAGCAGCTTGGGGGTGGCAGGGGAAAAACTGTTTTTT. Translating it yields CASSLGVAGEKLFF. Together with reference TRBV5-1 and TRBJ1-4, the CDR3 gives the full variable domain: KAGVTQTPRYLIKTRGQQVTLSCSPISGHRSVSWYQQTPGQGLQFLFEYFSETQRNKGNFPGRFSGRQFSNSRSEMNVSTLELGDSALYLCASSLGVAGEKLFFGSGTQLSVL.

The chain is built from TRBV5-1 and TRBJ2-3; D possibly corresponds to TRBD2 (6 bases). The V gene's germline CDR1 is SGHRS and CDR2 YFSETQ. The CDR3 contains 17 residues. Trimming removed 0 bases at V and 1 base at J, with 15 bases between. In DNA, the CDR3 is TGCGCCAGCAGCTTGGGTCGGGGGATATTGGGCACAGATACGCAGTATTTT. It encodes CASSLGRGILGTDTQYF.

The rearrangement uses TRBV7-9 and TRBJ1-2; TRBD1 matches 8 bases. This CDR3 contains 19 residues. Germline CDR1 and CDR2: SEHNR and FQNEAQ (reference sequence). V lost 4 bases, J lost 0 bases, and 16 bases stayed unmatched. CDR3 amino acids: CASSSRGTGVSLANYGYTF. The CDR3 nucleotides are TGTGCCAGCAGCTCCCGGGGGACAGGAGTTTCATTAGCTAACTATGGCTACACCTTC.

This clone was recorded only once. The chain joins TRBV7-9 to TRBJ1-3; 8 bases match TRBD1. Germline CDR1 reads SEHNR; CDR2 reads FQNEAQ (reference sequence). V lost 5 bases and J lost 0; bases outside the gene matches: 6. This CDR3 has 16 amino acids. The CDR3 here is CASSETGAASGNTIYF. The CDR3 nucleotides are TGTGCCAGCAGCGAGACAGGGGCTGCCTCTGGAAACACCATATATTTT. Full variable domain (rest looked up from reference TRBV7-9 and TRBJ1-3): DTGVSQNPRHKITKRGQNVTFRCDPISEHNRLYWYRQTLGQGPEFLTYFQNEAQLEKSRLLSDRFSAERPKGSFSTLEIQRTEQGDSAMYLCASSETGAASGNTIYFGEGSWLTVV.

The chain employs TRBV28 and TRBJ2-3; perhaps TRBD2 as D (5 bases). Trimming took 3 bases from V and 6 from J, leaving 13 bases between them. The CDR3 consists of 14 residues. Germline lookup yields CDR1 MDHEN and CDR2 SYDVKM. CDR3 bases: TGTGCCAGCAGTTTTTCAGGCGGGTGGGATACGCAGTATTTT. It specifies CASSFSGGWDTQYF.

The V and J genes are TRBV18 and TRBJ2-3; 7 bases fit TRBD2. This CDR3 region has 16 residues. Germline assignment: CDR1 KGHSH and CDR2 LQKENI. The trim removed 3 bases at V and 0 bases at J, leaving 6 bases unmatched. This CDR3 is CASSPTGGGSTDTQYF. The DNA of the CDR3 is TGTGCCAGCTCACCCACGGGAGGCGGGAGCACAGATACGCAGTATTTT.